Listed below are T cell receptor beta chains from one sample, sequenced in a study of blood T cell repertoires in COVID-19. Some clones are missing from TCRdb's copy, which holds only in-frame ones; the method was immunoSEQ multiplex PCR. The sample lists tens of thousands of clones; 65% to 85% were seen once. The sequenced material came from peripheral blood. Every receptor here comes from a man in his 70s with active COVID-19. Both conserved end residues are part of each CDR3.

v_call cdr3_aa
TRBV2 CASSGQGPYEQYF
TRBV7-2 CASSPRGTGNTIYF
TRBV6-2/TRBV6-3 CASSYNRDNGYTF
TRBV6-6 CASSYRGRENEAFF
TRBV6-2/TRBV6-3 CASSYRGTSSFRGEQYF
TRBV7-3 CASSLEAGAINEQFF
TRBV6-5 CASSRETLGPQHF
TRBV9 CASSGDRAEAFF
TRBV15 CATSRAERTIYNEQFF
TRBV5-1 CASSSMTGGSSGNTIYF
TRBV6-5 CASQGWANSNQPLHF
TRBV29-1 CSVAIAKNIQYF
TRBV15 CATSREFRETQYF
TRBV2 CASCVLSYNSPLHF
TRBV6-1 CASSEEGRGSDEQFF
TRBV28 CASSLGTQGGGELFF
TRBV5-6 CASSIDRAAGQYF
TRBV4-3 CASSQDGTSSHYEQYF
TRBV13 CASSFLAGDEQFF
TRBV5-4 CASRLTGGAGEAFF
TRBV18 CASSQSYGYTF
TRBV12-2 CASRSPGEGEETQYF
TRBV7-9 CASSLQGAKVGQYF
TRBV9 CASSPSPTGRGSPLHF
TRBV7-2 CASSFAGGSFTDTQYF
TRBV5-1 CASSPPASGSTDTQYF
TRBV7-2 CASSLAASVSSYEQYF
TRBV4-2 CASSQRTSSSMDEQFF
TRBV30 CAWSHQNRLGTEAFF
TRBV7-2 CASRTGGDTQYF
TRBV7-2 CASSLGAGNTGELFF
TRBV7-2 CASSARTSGRPLETQYF
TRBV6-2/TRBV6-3 CASSYPSGRGSYEQYF
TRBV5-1 CASSSKPTGTGNGELFF
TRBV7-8 CASSLGSSARQYF
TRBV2 CASSEAGRGPGGYTF
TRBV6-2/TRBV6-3 CASSRGIAGSETQYF
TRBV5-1 CASSLASLDEQFF
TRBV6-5 CASSYRPRGNTEAFF
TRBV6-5 CASSMDSGELFF
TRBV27 CASSTGGWETQYF
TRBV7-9 CASSLGTGVPDTQYF
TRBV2 CASSRLGYNEQFF